The rows below give T cell receptor beta chains drawn from one sample of a study of T cells in Graves' hyperthyroidism and ophthalmopathy. From the multiplex PCR reads, TCRdb called clonotypes with MiXCR, one entry per CDR3 protein. The table has roughly 560,000 distinct CDR3 sequences, roughly 14% seen once. Sequencing input: blood. The receptor source for this set is a woman between 40 and 50 years old with Graves' ophthalmopathy. Both conserved end residues are part of each CDR3. Clone size is shown for a subset of rows, as once, few, many or a class of expanded clone.

v_call	j_call	clone_size	cdr3_aa
TRBV9	TRBJ2-7	.	CASSVAAGVLEQYF
TRBV6-1	TRBJ1-1	.	CASTSGQAEAFF
TRBV6-1	TRBJ1-1	once	CASRNTRDTEAFF
TRBV15	TRBJ2-2	many	CATSRGLAETGELFF
TRBV11-2	TRBJ1-6	few	CASSHSRGPNSPLHF
TRBV9	TRBJ2-7	many	CASSVVERGAQYF
TRBV12-3/TRBV12-4	TRBJ2-2	.	CASSYPRTGRGPGELFF
TRBV29-1	TRBJ2-7	.	CSVEAQENYEQYF
TRBV4-1	TRBJ1-1	few	CASSPQRDSEAFF
TRBV12-3/TRBV12-4	TRBJ2-7	many	CASSLLTGGNEQYF
TRBV11-1	TRBJ2-4	many	CASSLGLAGGAKNIQYF
TRBV6-5	TRBJ1-6	few	CASSLQRADGHNSPLHF
TRBV15	TRBJ2-5	many	CATSRDLEGRETQYF
TRBV19	TRBJ1-2	many	CASSRTGDYGYTF
TRBV12-3/TRBV12-4	TRBJ1-1	many	CASSFGTQNTEAFF
TRBV4-3	TRBJ1-2	.	CASSQDRSGFSEHGYTF